The entry below gives a single TCR beta chain sequence along with its context. Here immunoSEQ multiplex PCR was the method, and the copy in TCRdb shows in-frame clones only, minus some. This table has fewer than 120,000 clones, less than 85% appearing once. The sample comes from a study of blood T cell repertoires in COVID-19. This clonotype was obtained from a woman at least 80 years old with acute or convalescent COVID-19. Sample: peripheral blood.

DNA for the CDR3: TGTGCCAGCAGTTGGACAAATGAAAAACTGTTTTTT. This encodes CASSWTNEKLFF. This chain links TRBV28 with TRBJ1-4; possibly TRBD1 for D (5 bases). The germline CDR1 and CDR2 sequences are MDHEN and SYDVKM. There are 12 residues in the CDR3. The germline V and J ends were trimmed by 4 bases and 5 bases, with 5 bases remaining between them.